This T cell receptor beta chain was documented in a study of T-cell reconstitution after alpha-beta-depleted transplantation in children. General study points: Surviving recipient cells, namely T cells and thymic progenitors, were the source of high day-60 TCRbeta diversity in some patients. After one year, T-cell counts and TCRbeta diversity mostly came from new T cells.

TCRbeta library preparation incorporated unique molecular identifiers. TCRdb passed the PCR reads through MiXCR, listing each CDR3 protein once. The data contain under 250,000 distinct CDR3 sequences, 20% to 30% of them singletons. With V trimmed by 4 bases and J by 0 bases, 0 bases remained unmatched. This CDR3 has 13 amino acids. The germline V gene encodes CDR1 SEHNR and CDR2 FQNEAQ (reference sequence). This clonotype was observed a single time. Its antigen is undetermined. Sequenced material: PBMCs, mostly from graft donor cells, taken 360 days after TCRalphabeta/CD19-depleted stem cell transplant. The chain couples TRBV7-9 to TRBJ2-7, with 7 positions matching TRBD2. The receptor's source is a female patient between 2 and 10 years old who had a stem cell transplant for congenital amegakaryocytic thrombocytopenia, so the T cells may come from the graft donor. The DNA of the CDR3 is TGTGCCAGCAGCTGGGACTACTCCTACGAGCAGTACTTC. This translates into CASSWDYSYEQYF.